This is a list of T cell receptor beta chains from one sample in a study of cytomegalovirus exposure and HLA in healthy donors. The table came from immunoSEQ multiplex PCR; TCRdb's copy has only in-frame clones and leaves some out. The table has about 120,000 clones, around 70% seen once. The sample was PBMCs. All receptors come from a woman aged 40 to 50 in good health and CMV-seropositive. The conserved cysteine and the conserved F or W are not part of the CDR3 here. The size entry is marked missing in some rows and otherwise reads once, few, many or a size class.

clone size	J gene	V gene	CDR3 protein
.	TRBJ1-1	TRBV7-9	ASSLGAGLDTEAF
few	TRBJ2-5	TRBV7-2	ASSWGGLAGGGETQY
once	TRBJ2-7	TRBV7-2	ASSLAREQY
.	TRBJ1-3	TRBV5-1	ASSLGQTFSGNTIY
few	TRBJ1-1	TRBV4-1	ASSHLRGQGNTEAF
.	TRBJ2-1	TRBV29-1	SVEDLDEQF
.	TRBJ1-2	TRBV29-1	SVREGHGYT
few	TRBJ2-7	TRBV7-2	ASSLQGLPPY
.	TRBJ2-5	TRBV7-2	ASSLASQGGETQY
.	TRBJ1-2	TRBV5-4	ASTGTPVDGYT
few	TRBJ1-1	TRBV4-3	ASSARLQGPTEAF
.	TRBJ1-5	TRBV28	ASSGTPSNQPQH
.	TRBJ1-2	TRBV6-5	ASSYPGTGYYGYT
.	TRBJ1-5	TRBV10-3	AISQTDRGEGQPQH
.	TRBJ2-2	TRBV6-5	ASTLGQGRFGELF
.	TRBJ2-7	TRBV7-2	ASSLGTGASEQY
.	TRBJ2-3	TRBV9	ASSVPASGEDTQY
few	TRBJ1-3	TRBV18	ASSPALKNTIY
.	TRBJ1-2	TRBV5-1	ASSEGAQNYGYT
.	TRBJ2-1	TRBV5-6	ASSLDRTLMQF
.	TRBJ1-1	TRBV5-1	ASSLDSAEAF
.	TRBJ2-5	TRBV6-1	ASTLGHEAETQY
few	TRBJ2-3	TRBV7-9	ASSPRGGGGTDTQY
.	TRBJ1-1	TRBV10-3	AISESTGNTEAF
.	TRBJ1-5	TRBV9	ASSPGPGGQPQH
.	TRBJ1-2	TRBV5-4	ASSGGPADPGYGYT
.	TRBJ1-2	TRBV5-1	ASSLGTDLNYGYT
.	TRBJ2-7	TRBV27	ASTLTWTSGTEQY